These T cell receptor beta chains were read from a single sample in a study of cytomegalovirus exposure and HLA in healthy donors. Sequencing was performed with immunoSEQ multiplex PCR; in TCRdb, only in-frame clones are kept and a portion is missing. The sample includes roughly 140,000 clones. The sample taken for sequencing was PBMCs. The receptors were gathered from a man aged 35 to 55 in good health and CMV-seronegative. Each CDR3 is given without its conserved first and last residue. Fields, in order: V gene, J gene, CDR3 protein.

V: TRBV7-9
J: TRBJ1-2
CDR3: ASSPRQGQNYGYT

V: TRBV29-1
J: TRBJ1-1
CDR3: SVGQFNTEAF

V: TRBV7-9
J: TRBJ1-1
CDR3: ASSFGQKNTEAF

V: TRBV6-1
J: TRBJ1-6
CDR3: ASSEAQGSTNSPLH

V: TRBV5-6
J: TRBJ1-3
CDR3: ASSPDRGPSGNTIY

V: TRBV13
J: TRBJ1-2
CDR3: ASSSRNRDLYGYT

V: TRBV6-5
J: TRBJ2-7
CDR3: ASSYATTEAYEQY

V: TRBV19
J: TRBJ1-5
CDR3: ASSGLSQPQH

V: TRBV6-1
J: TRBJ1-2
CDR3: ASSGDDRANYGYT

V: TRBV18
J: TRBJ1-1
CDR3: ASRQGTEAF

V: TRBV18
J: TRBJ1-1
CDR3: ASSLGQTNTEAF

V: TRBV28
J: TRBJ2-7
CDR3: ASRRTGGYEQY

V: TRBV11-2
J: TRBJ2-5
CDR3: ASSPRDRGRQETQY

V: TRBV5-1
J: TRBJ2-7
CDR3: ASSSGTGANEQY

V: TRBV4-2
J: TRBJ2-7
CDR3: ASSQARESYEQY

V: TRBV11-1
J: TRBJ1-3
CDR3: ASSELYSSGNTIY

V: TRBV29-1
J: TRBJ2-7
CDR3: SAKQGNTDYEQY

V: TRBV9
J: TRBJ1-4
CDR3: ASSLAATNEKLF

V: TRBV7-3
J: TRBJ1-3
CDR3: ASSRGTGRENTIY

V: TRBV4-2
J: TRBJ2-1
CDR3: ASSQSSGGMNEQF

V: TRBV2
J: TRBJ2-3
CDR3: ASSWDFGTDTQY

V: TRBV9
J: TRBJ1-1
CDR3: ASRPGQGPLNTEAF

V: TRBV5-4
J: TRBJ1-1
CDR3: ASSVTGTRNTEAF

V: TRBV5-1
J: TRBJ1-2
CDR3: ASSPGQGNGYT

V: TRBV5-1
J: TRBJ1-2
CDR3: ASSPNRGTNYGYT

V: TRBV4-3
J: TRBJ2-2
CDR3: ASSRSGGGTGELF

V: TRBV7-6
J: TRBJ2-1
CDR3: ASSLTSGEASYNEQF

V: TRBV4-1
J: TRBJ2-3
CDR3: ASSLGQGILTDTQY

V: TRBV28
J: TRBJ1-5
CDR3: ASPGQGVWNQPQH

V: TRBV11-2
J: TRBJ1-6
CDR3: ASSRTGERSPLH

V: TRBV7-9
J: TRBJ1-5
CDR3: ASAQDNQPQH

V: TRBV28
J: TRBJ1-6
CDR3: ASSTRDRPVAVLH

V: TRBV6-6
J: TRBJ2-7
CDR3: ASSLKGDEQY

V: TRBV7-9
J: TRBJ2-2
CDR3: ASSWGGSTGELF

V: TRBV7-2
J: TRBJ1-5
CDR3: ASSPDRGNQPQH

V: TRBV12-5
J: TRBJ1-5
CDR3: ASGFIRYSNQPQH

V: TRBV4-2
J: TRBJ1-5
CDR3: ASSQVDRAGDQPQH

V: TRBV19
J: TRBJ2-7
CDR3: ASSIAGTGRPGSYEQY

V: TRBV18
J: TRBJ2-6
CDR3: ASSPPGGAGANVLT

V: TRBV19
J: TRBJ2-3
CDR3: ASRTTGSWGDTQY

V: TRBV19
J: TRBJ1-5
CDR3: ASTEDSRNQPQH